This paragraph reports one T cell receptor (beta chain). Its specific antigen is unknown. No clone much larger than this one lies a single base away; base qualities are absent. The record originates from a study of blood T cell repertoires in COVID-19 (dated by TCRdb to the early 2020s). The study in broad terms: Collaborator samples came from the United States, Italy and Spain and covered acute and convalescent phases of COVID-19. A freely available public database, intended as a resource for researchers studying the immune response to SARS-CoV-2, is where the repertoires were released. The prospective study material was composed of cDNA or gDNA derived from T cells, B-cell-depleted T cells, or PBMCs. Samples were obtained from the ongoing ImmuneRACE study (first 160 participants) and from 1,254 subjects provided by 6 global collaborators. The sample metadata nearly always contained a de-identified subject ID, COVID-19 status, age in years and sex. Where available, HLA class I and class II types were obtained from metadata supplied by the sample provider rather than from assay-based typing. Subjects who had been exposed to COVID-19, were actively infected with it, or had recovered from it provided the deeply sampled blood TCRbeta repertoires that made up the dataset. What the authors observed across the whole study: The quantity of clinical and demographic metadata differed by source and by participant and was supplied without curation.

TCRbeta CDR3 regions were amplified from genomic DNA using the immunoSEQ Assay, a bias-controlled multiplex PCR. Under the source paper's analysis protocol: The number of nucleated cells in each sample was estimated from the amplification of reference gene primers within the assay. Sequence reads were collapsed and filtered to measure the absolute abundance of every unique TCRbeta CDR3 rearrangement. Productive Simpson clonality was computed per sample as the square root of Simpson's diversity index over productive rearrangements. The clones in this table, taken by TCRdb from immuneACCESS, are in-frame only. Not every clone is retained; where verified, under half of the shortfall comes from an unresolved V gene, and the cause of the rest is unknown. The DNA was the basis for D and trimming; V, J and clone size are from that table. The table for this sample lists approximately 170,000 clones; around 85% of them were counted only once. The ten largest clonotypes hold roughly 1.1% of the sample.

Another Seattle source contributed samples from volunteer blood donors who had recovered from COVID-19. Whole blood was collected in K2EDTA tubes by collaborating institutions according to the institutions' own protocols. Collaborator samples were shipped for TCRbeta analysis as frozen whole blood, isolated PBMCs, or DNA extracted from either sample type. The CDR1 and CDR2 encoded by the germline V gene (reference sequence) are DFQATT and SNEGSKA. The CDR3 has 11 amino acids, counting the end cysteine and phenylalanine. Of the read, only the CDR3 DNA is kept; its 33 bases are in frame from base 1. V has 5 bases trimmed and J has 10 bases trimmed; junction bases matching no gene number 5.

Sequencing used peripheral blood. The sequence joins TRBV20-1 to TRBJ1-2, with TRBD1 identical over 9 junction bases. This TCR was sampled from a man in his sixties who had recovered from COVID-19. The CDR3 region: CSAVRDRVYTF. The nucleotide sequence is given as TGCAGTGCTGTAAGGGACAGGGTCTACACCTTC.